The 13 T cell receptor beta chains presented below share a single source sample, sequenced in a study of control samples from healthy donors and cancer patients. The table came from immunoSEQ multiplex PCR; TCRdb's copy has only in-frame clones and leaves some out. Of under 200,000 clones listed, 91% are singletons. The sample comprised blood. These receptors were obtained from a woman in her 30s in good health.

The V and J genes are TRBV6-5 and TRBJ1-6; 9 nucleotides line up with TRBD1. V shed 2 bases, J shed 7 bases, and the junction held 3 bases outside the gene matches. Germline V gene data show CDR1 as MNHEY and CDR2 as SVGAGI. The CDR3 covers 15 residues. The CDR3 DNA follows: TGTGCCAGCAGTTACGAGGGACAGGGAAATTCACCCCTCCACTTT. Amino acids: CASSYEGQGNSPLHF.

This clone showed up just once. V usage is TRBV9 and J usage is TRBJ1-1, with D uncertain. V was pared by 0 bases and J by 1 base, with 7 bases between. The germline V gene encodes CDR1 SGDLS and CDR2 YYNGEE. This CDR3 spans 14 amino acids. The CDR3 reads CASSVGLSNTEAFF. CDR3 coding DNA: TGTGCCAGCAGCGTAGGGCTTTCGAACACTGAAGCTTTCTTT.

This chain links TRBV11-2 with TRBJ2-1, with 10 positions matching TRBD2. The length of the CDR3 is 16 residues. V shed 6 bases and J 2 bases; nucleotides not matched to a gene: 7. The germline V gene has CDR1 SGHAT and CDR2 FQNNGV. CDR3 coding DNA: TGTGCCAGCAGTTCAATAGCGGGAGGCCCCTACAATGAGCAGTTCTTC. Encoded protein: CASSSIAGGPYNEQFF.

This chain joins TRBV10-1 and TRBJ2-4; no firm D call. CDR3 length: 14 amino acids. CDR1 is WNHNN, CDR2 SYGVQD, per germline (reference sequence). V was cut by 0 bases and J by 2 bases, with 5 bases left in between. CDR3 DNA sequence: TGCGCCAGCAGTGAGTCTCTATCCAAAAACATTCAGTACTTC. This translates into CASSESLSKNIQYF.

A remark on this clone: The sample holds other DNA sequences that translate to the same CDR3. The chain carries TRBV5-1 and TRBJ1-4; 9 nucleotides match TRBD1. Germline CDR1 reads SGHRS; CDR2 reads YFSETQ. This CDR3 is 14 amino acids long. Unmatched junction bases numbered 2, after V lost 4 bases and J lost 4 bases. CDR3 region: CASSPGQGNEKLFF. The CDR3 DNA reads as TGCGCCAGCAGCCCGGGACAGGGTAATGAAAAACTGTTTTTT.

On this clone itself: The same CDR3 can be traced to other DNA sequences in this sample. The rearrangement uses TRBV11-3 and TRBJ2-1; D remains unclear. The CDR3 totals 14 residues. V lost 1 base and J lost 0, with 4 bases in between. Germline V lookup: CDR1 SGHNT, CDR2 YENEEA. The CDR3 coding sequence is TGTGCCAGCAGCTTAGGGGGCTCCTACAATGAGCAGTTCTTC. It encodes CASSLGGSYNEQFF.

The chain carries TRBV29-1 and TRBJ2-7; tentative D call: TRBD1 (5 bases). With 4 bases removed from V and 5 bases from J, the gap between germline ends came to 9 bases. The CDR3 loop spans 11 amino acids. Germline-derived CDR1 and CDR2 are SQVTM and ANQGSEA. The CDR3 protein is CSVGLGDEQYF. The CDR3 DNA is TGCAGCGTTGGGTTAGGGGACGAGCAGTACTTC.

The chain links TRBV11-3 to TRBJ2-2; no definite D call. Trimming stripped 0 bases from V and 5 bases from J, with 4 bases between. This CDR3 has 13 residues. Per germline, CDR1 SGHNT and CDR2 YENEEA. The CDR3 region has the DNA TGTGCCAGCAGCTTAGAGGTTACCGGGGAGCTGTTTTTT. It specifies CASSLEVTGELFF.

V and J are TRBV6-6 and TRBJ1-4; the D is unclear. The CDR3 has 13 amino acids. From germline, CDR1 is MNHNY and CDR2 SVGAGI (reference sequence). Trimming removed 2 bases at V and 7 bases at J, with 8 bases between. The CDR3 spells CASSYPEVEKLFF. The CDR3 DNA sequence: TGTGCCAGCAGTTACCCGGAGGTTGAAAAACTGTTTTTT.

This chain joins TRBV4-2 and TRBJ1-4; tentative D call: TRBD1 (5 bases). The germline V gene has CDR1 LGHNA and CDR2 YNFKEQ. V was pared by 0 bases and J by 8 bases, with 13 bases between. The CDR3 runs to 15 residues. The CDR3 protein is CASSQDRAGLEKLFF. The CDR3 coding sequence is TGTGCCAGCAGCCAAGATAGGGCAGGGTTGGAAAAACTGTTTTTT.

The rearrangement uses TRBV19 and TRBJ2-7, with TRBD2 matching over 8 bases. Germline V gene lookup returns CDR1 LNHDA and CDR2 SQIVND (reference sequence). The CDR3 loop spans 15 amino acids. Unmatched junction bases numbered 7, after V lost 2 bases and J lost 4 bases. The CDR3 here is CASSIRGSGIYEQYF. For the CDR3, the DNA is TGTGCCAGTAGTATACGGGGTAGCGGGATATACGAGCAGTACTTC.

The count of this clone is one. The genes are TRBV4-3 and TRBJ1-6, with 8 bases that match TRBD1. This CDR3 contains 15 residues. The germline V gene encodes CDR1 LGHNA and CDR2 YSLEER. The trim removed 0 bases at V and 9 bases at J, leaving 4 bases unmatched. This CDR3 reads CASSQEPGGSSPLHF. The CDR3 coding sequence is TGCGCCAGCAGCCAAGAGCCAGGGGGCAGTTCACCCCTCCACTTT.

Points on this clone: This same CDR3 is encoded by further DNA sequences in the sample. CDR3 in DNA: TGTGCCAGCTCCGTGCAGGGGACCAAAAACATTCAGTACTTC. As protein: CASSVQGTKNIQYF. This chain connects TRBV18 to TRBJ2-4; D perhaps matches TRBD1 (6 bases). Trimming stripped 6 bases from V and 2 bases from J, with 11 bases between. The CDR3 loop spans 14 amino acids. CDR1 KGHSH and CDR2 LQKENI come from the germline V gene. Together with reference TRBV18 and TRBJ2-4, the CDR3 gives the full variable domain: NAGVMQNPRHLVRRRGQEARLRCSPMKGHSHVYWYRQLPEEGLKFMVYLQKENIIDESGMPKERFSAEFPKEGPSILRIQQVVRGDSAAYFCASSVQGTKNIQYFGAGTRLSVL.